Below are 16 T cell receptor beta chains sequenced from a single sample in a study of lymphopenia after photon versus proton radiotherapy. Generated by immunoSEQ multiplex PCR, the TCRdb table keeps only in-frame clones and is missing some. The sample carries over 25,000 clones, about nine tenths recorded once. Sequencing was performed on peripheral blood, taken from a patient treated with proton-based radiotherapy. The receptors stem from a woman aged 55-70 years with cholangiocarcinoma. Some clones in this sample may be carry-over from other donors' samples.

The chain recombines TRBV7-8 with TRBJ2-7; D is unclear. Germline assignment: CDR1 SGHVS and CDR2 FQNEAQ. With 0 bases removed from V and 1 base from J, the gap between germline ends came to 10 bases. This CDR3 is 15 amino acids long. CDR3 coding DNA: TGTGCCAGCAGCTTAGCGGGAAGCAGTTCCTACGAGCAGTACTTC. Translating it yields CASSLAGSSSYEQYF.

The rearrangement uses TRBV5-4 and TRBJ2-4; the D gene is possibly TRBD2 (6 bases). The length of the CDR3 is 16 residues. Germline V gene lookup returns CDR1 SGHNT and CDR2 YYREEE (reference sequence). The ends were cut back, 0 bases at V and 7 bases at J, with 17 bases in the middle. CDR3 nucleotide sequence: TGTGCCAGCAGCTTGGGGTCTTCGCGGGGATCGAACATTCAGTACTTC. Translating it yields CASSLGSSRGSNIQYF.

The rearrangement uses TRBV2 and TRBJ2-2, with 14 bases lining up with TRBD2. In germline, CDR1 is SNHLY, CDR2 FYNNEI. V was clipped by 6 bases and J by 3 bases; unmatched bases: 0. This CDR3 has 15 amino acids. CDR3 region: CASRGLAGDTGELFF. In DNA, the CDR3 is TGTGCCAGCAGGGGACTAGCGGGAGACACCGGGGAGCTGTTTTTT.

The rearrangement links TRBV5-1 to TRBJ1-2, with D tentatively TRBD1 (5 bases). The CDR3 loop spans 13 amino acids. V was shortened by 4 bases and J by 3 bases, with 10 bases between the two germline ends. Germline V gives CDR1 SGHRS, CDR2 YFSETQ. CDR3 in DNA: TGCGCCAGCAGCCCGGACATGGACTATGGCTACACCTTC. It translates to CASSPDMDYGYTF.

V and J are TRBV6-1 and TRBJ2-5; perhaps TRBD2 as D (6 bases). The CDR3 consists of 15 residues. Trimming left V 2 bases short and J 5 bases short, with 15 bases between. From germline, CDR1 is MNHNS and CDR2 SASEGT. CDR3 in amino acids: CASSERILALETQYF. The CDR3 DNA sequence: TGTGCCAGCAGTGAACGAATACTAGCTCTGGAGACCCAGTACTTC.

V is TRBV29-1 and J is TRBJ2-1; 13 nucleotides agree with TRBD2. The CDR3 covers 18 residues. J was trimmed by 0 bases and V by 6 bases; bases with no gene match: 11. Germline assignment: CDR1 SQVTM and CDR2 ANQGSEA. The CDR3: CSVRLAGGFPASYNEQFF. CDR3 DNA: TGCAGCGTACGACTAGCGGGAGGCTTTCCAGCCTCCTACAATGAGCAGTTCTTC.

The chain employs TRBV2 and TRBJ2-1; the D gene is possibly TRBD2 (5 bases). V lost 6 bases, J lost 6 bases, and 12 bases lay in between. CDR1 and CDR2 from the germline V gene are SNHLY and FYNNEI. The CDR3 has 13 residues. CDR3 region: CASSSEGLNEQFF. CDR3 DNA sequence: TGTGCCAGCAGCTCCGAGGGCCTCAATGAGCAGTTCTTC.

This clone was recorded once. In nucleotides, the CDR3 is TGTGCCAGCTCACCACCGGGAATTTCCTACGAGCAGTACTTC. It is translated as CASSPPGISYEQYF. The V and J genes are TRBV18 and TRBJ2-7; D is uncertain. V gave up 0 bases and J gave up 1 base, with 7 bases separating them. Germline V CDR1 and CDR2: KGHSH, LQKENI. The CDR3 sequence is 14 residues long.

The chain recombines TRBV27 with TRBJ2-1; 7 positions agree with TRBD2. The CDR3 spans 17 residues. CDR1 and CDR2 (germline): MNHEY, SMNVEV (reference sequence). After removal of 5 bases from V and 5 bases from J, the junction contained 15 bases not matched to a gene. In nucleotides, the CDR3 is TGTGCCAGCAGTACGCCCTCGGGACTACGATCGAACAATGAGCAGTTCTTC. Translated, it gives CASSTPSGLRSNNEQFF.

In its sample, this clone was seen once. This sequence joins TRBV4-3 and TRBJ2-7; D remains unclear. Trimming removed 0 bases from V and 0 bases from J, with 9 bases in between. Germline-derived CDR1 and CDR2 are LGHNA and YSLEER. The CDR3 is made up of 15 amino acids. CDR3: CASSQDIYYSYEQYF. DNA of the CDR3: TGCGCCAGCAGCCAAGATATCTATTACTCCTACGAGCAGTACTTC.

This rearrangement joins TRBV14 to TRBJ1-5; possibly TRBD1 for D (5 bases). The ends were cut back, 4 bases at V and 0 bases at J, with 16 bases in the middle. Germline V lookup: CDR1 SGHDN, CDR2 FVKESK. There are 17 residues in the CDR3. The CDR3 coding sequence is TGTGCCAGCAGCCTCCTATCAGGGAGGAATAGCAATCAGCCCCAGCATTTT. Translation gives CASSLLSGRNSNQPQHF.

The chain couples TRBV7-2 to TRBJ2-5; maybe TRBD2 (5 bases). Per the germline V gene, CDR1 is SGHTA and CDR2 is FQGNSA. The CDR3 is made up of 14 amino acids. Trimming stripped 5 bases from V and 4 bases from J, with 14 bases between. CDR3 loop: CASSARRGGETQYF. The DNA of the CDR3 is TGTGCCAGCAGCGCCCGCCGGGGTGGAGAGACCCAGTACTTC.

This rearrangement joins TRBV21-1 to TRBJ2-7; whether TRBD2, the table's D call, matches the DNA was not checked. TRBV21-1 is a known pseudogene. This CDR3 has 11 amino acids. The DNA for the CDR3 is TGTGCCAGCAGCAAACTAGGCGAGCAGTACTTC. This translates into CASSKLGEQYF.

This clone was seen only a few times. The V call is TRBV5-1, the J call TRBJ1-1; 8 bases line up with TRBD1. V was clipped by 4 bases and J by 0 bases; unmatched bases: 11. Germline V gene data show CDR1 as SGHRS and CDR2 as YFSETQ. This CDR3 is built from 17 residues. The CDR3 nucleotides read TGCGCCAGCAGCCGGACAGGGCGAATAGGCGTGAACACTGAAGCTTTCTTT. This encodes CASSRTGRIGVNTEAFF.

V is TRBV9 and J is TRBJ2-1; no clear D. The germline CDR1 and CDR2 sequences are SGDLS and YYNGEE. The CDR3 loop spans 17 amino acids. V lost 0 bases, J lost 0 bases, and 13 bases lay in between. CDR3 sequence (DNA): TGTGCCAGCAGCGTAGGGACGGGCGGTAACTCCTACAATGAGCAGTTCTTC. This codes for CASSVGTGGNSYNEQFF.

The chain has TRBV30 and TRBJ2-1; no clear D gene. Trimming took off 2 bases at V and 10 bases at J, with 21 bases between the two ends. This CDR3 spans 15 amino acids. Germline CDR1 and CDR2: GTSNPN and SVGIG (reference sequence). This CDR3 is CAWSTWPESRQEQFF. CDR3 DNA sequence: TGTGCCTGGAGTACCTGGCCGGAGAGCCGGCAAGAGCAGTTCTTC.